These T cell receptor beta chains were read from a single sample in a study of identical twins' blood T cells. TCRdb analysed the 5' RACE reads with MiXCR anew, one entry per CDR3 protein. Among fewer than 450,000 distinct CDR3 sequences listed, roughly 27% were seen once. Source material: PBMCs. These receptors were collected from a woman between 18 and 55 years old in good health. CDR3s include the opening cysteine and the closing phenylalanine or tryptophan. The order of the fields is CDR3 length, D gene, V gene, J gene, clone size, CDR3 protein, CDR3 DNA. D genes are given only for firm matches. Clone size is shown for a subset of rows, as once, few, many or a class of expanded clone.

len: 14
d_gene: TRBD1
v_gene: TRBV18
j_gene: TRBJ1-2
abundance: few
CDR3aa: CASSDREGSYGYTF
CDR3nt: TGTGCCAGCTCAGACAGGGAAGGGAGCTATGGCTACACCTTC

len: 13
d_gene: -
v_gene: TRBV15
j_gene: TRBJ1-4
abundance: -
CDR3aa: CATSRDLDEKLFF
CDR3nt: TGTGCCACCAGCAGAGATCTTGATGAAAAACTGTTTTTT

len: 17
d_gene: TRBD1
v_gene: TRBV20-1
j_gene: TRBJ1-1
abundance: once
CDR3aa: CSARDPGQDTLNTEAFF
CDR3nt: TGCAGTGCTAGGGACCCGGGACAGGATACCCTGAACACTGAAGCTTTCTTT

len: 14
d_gene: -
v_gene: TRBV6-5
j_gene: TRBJ1-1
abundance: -
CDR3aa: CASSYSRPNTEAFF
CDR3nt: TGTGCCAGCAGTTACTCGAGGCCCAACACTGAAGCTTTCTTT

len: 16
d_gene: -
v_gene: TRBV12-3/TRBV12-4
j_gene: TRBJ2-1
abundance: -
CDR3aa: CASSFGLRDTYNEQFF
CDR3nt: TGTGCCAGCAGTTTCGGTCTTCGGGACACTTACAATGAGCAGTTCTTC

len: 14
d_gene: -
v_gene: TRBV6-5
j_gene: TRBJ2-2
abundance: few
CDR3aa: CASTYGANTGELFF
CDR3nt: TGTGCCAGCACGTATGGAGCGAACACCGGGGAGCTGTTTTTT

len: 16
d_gene: TRBD2
v_gene: TRBV5-4
j_gene: TRBJ2-2
abundance: -
CDR3aa: CASSRRLAGNTGELFF
CDR3nt: TGTGCCAGCAGCCGGAGACTAGCGGGGAACACCGGGGAGCTGTTTTTT

len: 14
d_gene: TRBD1
v_gene: TRBV29-1
j_gene: TRBJ2-3
abundance: -
CDR3aa: CSGADRGLTDTQYF
CDR3nt: TGCAGCGGCGCGGACAGGGGGTTGACAGATACGCAGTATTTT

len: 12
d_gene: -
v_gene: TRBV12-3/TRBV12-4
j_gene: TRBJ1-1
abundance: few
CDR3aa: CASSLLQREAFF
CDR3nt: TGTGCCAGCAGTTTACTACAGCGGGAAGCTTTCTTT

len: 13
d_gene: -
v_gene: TRBV20-1
j_gene: TRBJ1-2
abundance: -
CDR3aa: CSARDSPHYGYTF
CDR3nt: TGCAGTGCTAGAGACAGCCCTCACTATGGCTACACCTTC

len: 16
d_gene: TRBD1
v_gene: TRBV4-1
j_gene: TRBJ2-1
abundance: few
CDR3aa: CASSQEKGQGTNEQFF
CDR3nt: TGCGCCAGCAGCCAAGAGAAGGGACAGGGCACCAATGAGCAGTTCTTC

len: 15
d_gene: TRBD1
v_gene: TRBV12-3/TRBV12-4
j_gene: TRBJ1-1
abundance: few
CDR3aa: CASSPQGGFRTEAFF
CDR3nt: TGTGCCAGCAGTCCTCAGGGGGGGTTCCGTACTGAAGCTTTCTTT

len: 15
d_gene: TRBD1
v_gene: TRBV23-1
j_gene: TRBJ1-1
abundance: few
CDR3aa: CASSQGGYMNTEAFF
CDR3nt: TGCGCCAGCAGCCAGGGGGGGTACATGAACACTGAAGCTTTCTTT

len: 14
d_gene: TRBD1
v_gene: TRBV29-1
j_gene: TRBJ1-1
abundance: -
CDR3aa: CSADRQGRELKAFF
CDR3nt: TGCAGCGCTGATAGACAGGGGAGGGAACTTAAAGCTTTCTTT

len: 11
d_gene: -
v_gene: TRBV29-1
j_gene: TRBJ1-2
abundance: many
CDR3aa: CSVTYNDGYTF
CDR3nt: TGCAGCGTTACCTACAACGATGGCTACACCTTC

len: 15
d_gene: -
v_gene: TRBV6-6
j_gene: TRBJ2-6
abundance: -
CDR3aa: CASSPDRAGANVLTF
CDR3nt: TGTGCCAGCAGTCCGGACAGAGCTGGGGCCAACGTCCTGACTTTC

len: 13
d_gene: -
v_gene: TRBV29-1
j_gene: TRBJ2-7
abundance: few
CDR3aa: CSVERGGLDEQYF
CDR3nt: TGCAGCGTCGAACGAGGGGGGCTGGACGAGCAGTACTTC

len: 14
d_gene: TRBD1
v_gene: TRBV29-1
j_gene: TRBJ2-1
abundance: -
CDR3aa: CSIPWGTGGNEQFF
CDR3nt: TGCAGCATTCCCTGGGGGACAGGCGGCAATGAGCAGTTCTTC

len: 15
d_gene: TRBD2
v_gene: TRBV6-2/TRBV6-3
j_gene: TRBJ2-7
abundance: few
CDR3aa: CASTGTSGSLYEQYF
CDR3nt: TGTGCCAGCACGGGGACTAGCGGGAGCTTATACGAGCAGTACTTC

len: 14
d_gene: -
v_gene: TRBV12-3/TRBV12-4
j_gene: TRBJ1-5
abundance: -
CDR3aa: CASRRTGSSQPQHF
CDR3nt: TGTGCCAGCAGGCGTACAGGGAGTAGTCAGCCCCAGCATTTT

len: 13
d_gene: -
v_gene: TRBV19
j_gene: TRBJ1-1
abundance: few
CDR3aa: CASNGVRVAEAFF
CDR3nt: TGTGCCAGCAATGGGGTAAGAGTCGCTGAAGCTTTCTTT

len: 13
d_gene: -
v_gene: TRBV29-1
j_gene: TRBJ1-4
abundance: -
CDR3aa: CSVRRTANEKLFF
CDR3nt: TGCAGCGTCAGGAGGACGGCTAATGAAAAACTGTTTTTT

len: 11
d_gene: -
v_gene: TRBV29-1
j_gene: TRBJ1-2
abundance: few
CDR3aa: CSVGPEFGYTF
CDR3nt: TGCAGCGTTGGACCTGAATTCGGCTACACCTTC

len: 14
d_gene: -
v_gene: TRBV19
j_gene: TRBJ1-5
abundance: -
CDR3aa: CASSIDGRGDNSHF
CDR3nt: TGTGCCAGTAGTATAGACGGTAGAGGGGACAACTCCCATTTT

len: 16
d_gene: -
v_gene: TRBV25-1
j_gene: TRBJ2-3
abundance: -
CDR3aa: CASSPRWTYSADTQYF
CDR3nt: TGTGCCAGCAGTCCCCGATGGACGTATTCGGCAGATACGCAGTATTTT

len: 13
d_gene: TRBD2
v_gene: TRBV20-1
j_gene: TRBJ2-5
abundance: -
CDR3aa: CSAPTSGGETQYF
CDR3nt: TGCAGTGCTCCTACTAGCGGGGGAGAGACCCAGTACTTC

len: 19
d_gene: TRBD2
v_gene: TRBV20-1
j_gene: TRBJ2-2
abundance: -
CDR3aa: CSARPGTSLNRTNTGELFF
CDR3nt: TGCAGTGCTAGGCCCGGGACTAGCTTAAATCGAACGAACACCGGGGAGCTGTTTTTT

len: 14
d_gene: TRBD2
v_gene: TRBV20-1
j_gene: TRBJ2-1
abundance: many
CDR3aa: CSARPTSSDNEQFF
CDR3nt: TGCAGTGCTAGGCCGACTAGCAGCGACAATGAGCAGTTCTTC

len: 13
d_gene: -
v_gene: TRBV24-1
j_gene: TRBJ1-5
abundance: few
CDR3aa: CATCSGPNQPQHF
CDR3nt: TGTGCCACCTGCTCTGGGCCCAATCAGCCCCAGCATTTT

len: 10
d_gene: -
v_gene: TRBV29-1
j_gene: TRBJ1-1
abundance: -
CDR3aa: CSVETPEAFF
CDR3nt: TGCAGCGTTGAAACCCCTGAAGCTTTCTTT

len: 13
d_gene: TRBD2
v_gene: TRBV10-3
j_gene: TRBJ2-7
abundance: -
CDR3aa: CAISGAGEIEQYF
CDR3nt: TGTGCCATCAGTGGGGCGGGAGAAATCGAGCAGTACTTC

len: 11
d_gene: -
v_gene: TRBV29-1
j_gene: TRBJ2-1
abundance: -
CDR3aa: CSASEANEQFF
CDR3nt: TGCAGCGCCAGCGAGGCAAACGAGCAGTTCTTC

len: 11
d_gene: -
v_gene: TRBV20-1
j_gene: TRBJ1-4
abundance: -
CDR3aa: CSATGGGKLFF
CDR3nt: TGCAGTGCTACCGGGGGCGGAAAACTGTTTTTT

len: 13
d_gene: -
v_gene: TRBV4-3
j_gene: TRBJ1-6
abundance: -
CDR3aa: CASSQDGDSPLHF
CDR3nt: TGCGCCAGCAGCCAAGATGGGGATTCACCCCTCCACTTT

len: 14
d_gene: -
v_gene: TRBV6-6
j_gene: TRBJ1-2
abundance: few
CDR3aa: CASDDLGTHYGYTF
CDR3nt: TGTGCCAGCGACGATCTTGGGACCCACTATGGCTACACCTTC

len: 13
d_gene: -
v_gene: TRBV27
j_gene: TRBJ1-5
abundance: -
CDR3aa: CASSFGWTEPQHF
CDR3nt: TGTGCCAGCAGTTTTGGATGGACAGAGCCCCAGCATTTT

len: 18
d_gene: TRBD1
v_gene: TRBV2
j_gene: TRBJ1-5
abundance: few
CDR3aa: CASRAGRGSPGSNQPQHF
CDR3nt: TGTGCCAGCAGAGCCGGCAGGGGGTCCCCTGGTAGCAATCAGCCCCAGCATTTT

len: 13
d_gene: -
v_gene: TRBV29-1
j_gene: TRBJ2-7
abundance: few
CDR3aa: CSVVHSGSYEQYF
CDR3nt: TGCAGCGTTGTCCATAGCGGATCCTACGAGCAGTACTTC

len: 14
d_gene: TRBD1
v_gene: TRBV2
j_gene: TRBJ1-5
abundance: few
CDR3aa: CASNDRGRGQPQHF
CDR3nt: TGTGCCAGCAACGACAGGGGAAGGGGTCAGCCCCAGCATTTT

len: 16
d_gene: TRBD2
v_gene: TRBV10-3
j_gene: TRBJ2-2
abundance: -
CDR3aa: CAIRETSGRVTGELFF
CDR3nt: TGTGCCATCAGGGAAACTAGCGGGAGGGTCACCGGGGAGCTGTTTTTT

len: 14
d_gene: -
v_gene: TRBV7-9
j_gene: TRBJ1-6
abundance: -
CDR3aa: CASSINAGGSPLHF
CDR3nt: TGTGCCAGCAGCATCAACGCGGGAGGATCACCCCTCCACTTT

len: 17
d_gene: -
v_gene: TRBV7-8
j_gene: TRBJ2-1
abundance: few
CDR3aa: CASSGGDSFRSYNEQFF
CDR3nt: TGTGCCAGCAGCGGGGGCGACTCGTTTAGGTCCTACAATGAGCAGTTCTTC

len: 12
d_gene: -
v_gene: TRBV19
j_gene: TRBJ1-5
abundance: few
CDR3aa: CASSILNQPQHF
CDR3nt: TGTGCCAGTAGTATTTTGAATCAGCCCCAGCATTTT

len: 16
d_gene: TRBD1
v_gene: TRBV6-5
j_gene: TRBJ1-2
abundance: -
CDR3aa: CASSYSDRVSGYGYTF
CDR3nt: TGTGCCAGCAGTTACTCAGACAGGGTCTCCGGCTATGGCTACACCTTC

len: 17
d_gene: -
v_gene: TRBV19
j_gene: TRBJ2-2
abundance: few
CDR3aa: CASSINIWTINTGELFF
CDR3nt: TGTGCCAGTAGTATAAACATCTGGACTATAAACACCGGGGAGCTGTTTTTT

len: 13
d_gene: -
v_gene: TRBV15
j_gene: TRBJ1-2
abundance: -
CDR3aa: CATSRDRNYGYTF
CDR3nt: TGTGCCACCAGCAGGGACAGAAACTATGGCTACACCTTC

len: 15
d_gene: TRBD1
v_gene: TRBV6-1
j_gene: TRBJ1-5
abundance: once
CDR3aa: CASSVGTGSNQPQHF
CDR3nt: TGTGCCAGCAGTGTGGGGACAGGGAGCAATCAGCCCCAGCATTTT

len: 16
d_gene: TRBD2
v_gene: TRBV4-3
j_gene: TRBJ2-7
abundance: -
CDR3aa: CASSQGRLARPYEQYF
CDR3nt: TGCGCCAGCAGCCAAGGGAGACTAGCGAGACCCTACGAGCAGTACTTC

len: 14
d_gene: TRBD2
v_gene: TRBV12-5
j_gene: TRBJ2-1
abundance: few
CDR3aa: CASGSSGTSNEQFF
CDR3nt: TGTGCTAGTGGTTCGTCCGGGACTAGCAATGAGCAGTTCTTC

len: 12
d_gene: -
v_gene: TRBV29-1
j_gene: TRBJ1-1
abundance: few
CDR3aa: CSADKGDTEAFF
CDR3nt: TGCAGCGCAGATAAGGGGGACACTGAAGCTTTCTTT

len: 10
d_gene: -
v_gene: TRBV29-1
j_gene: TRBJ1-2
abundance: many
CDR3aa: CSVVGYGYTF
CDR3nt: TGCAGCGTTGTCGGTTATGGCTACACCTTC